This T cell receptor beta chain was identified in a study of T-cell memory formation after mild COVID-19. The wider study: The two donors had largely donor-specific TCR clusters.

This clonotype was observed at least ten times. Its antigen is unidentified. TCRdb recomputed calls from the 5' RACE reads with MiXCR, one row per CDR3 protein. Here the sample spans approximately 40,000 distinct CDR3 sequences, 9.5% to 12% being singletons. Trimming shortened V by 5 bases and J by 0 bases, and 22 bases separated the two germline ends. Per the germline V gene, CDR1 is SGHTA and CDR2 is FQGNSA. The CDR3 spans 18 residues. General observations from the study: Clones contracting across day 15 to 85 had a balanced CD4/CD8 profile; later expanding clones leaned CD4+. Memory sampled before infection contained some responding clones, suggesting cross-reactive memory joined. Contracting CD4+ clones were located mainly in CM and EM, and CD8+ clones in EMRA.

The chain joins TRBV7-2 to TRBJ2-5; D may correspond to TRBD1 or TRBD2 (6 bases each). Sequences were obtained from PBMCs or a T cell subset sorted from them (not recorded which). This receptor was taken from a man aged 18 to 30 who had mild COVID-19 (a few samples of this study predate the infection). Cell type and time point are not known. DNA for the CDR3: TGTGCCAGCAGCCCGGGGGCCTTTTCCGGTTGGTACCAAGAGACCCAGTACTTC. This sequence encodes CASSPGAFSGWYQETQYF.